This passage covers 29 T cell receptor beta chains from one sample sequenced in a study of T-cell reconstitution after alpha-beta-depleted transplantation in children. TCRbeta library construction was performed incorporating unique molecular identifiers. Using its own MiXCR run on the PCR reads, TCRdb lists one record per CDR3 protein. The repertoire holds a few hundred thousand distinct CDR3 sequences, with approximately 9.8% as singletons. This specimen consisted of PBMCs from the stem cell graft donor, obtained from the stem cell graft. The receptors derive from a human donor who donated a stem cell graft to a child with SCID.

This clonotype was recorded many times. V gene TRBV7-9 combines with J gene TRBJ2-1; 9 positions agree with TRBD1. CDR3 length: 16 amino acids. The ends lost 4 bases at V and 9 bases at J; junction bases unmatched: 13. Germline V gene lookup returns CDR1 SEHNR and CDR2 FQNEAQ (reference sequence). This chain's CDR3 is CASSSYPGQGGLEQFF. In nucleotides, the CDR3 is TGTGCCAGCAGCTCCTACCCGGGACAGGGTGGTCTTGAGCAGTTCTTC. Drawing the rest from reference TRBV7-9 and TRBJ2-1, the complete variable domain is DTGVSQNPRHKITKRGQNVTFRCDPISEHNRLYWYRQTLGQGPEFLTYFQNEAQLEKSRLLSDRFSAERPKGSFSTLEIQRTEQGDSAMYLCASSSYPGQGGLEQFFGPGTRLTVL.

This clonotype has more than one count but fewer than ten. CDR3 sequence reads: CASSQRTGPNEQYF. CDR3 sequence (DNA): TGTGCCAGCAGCCAGCGGACAGGGCCTAACGAGCAGTACTTC. The rearrangement uses TRBV7-6 and TRBJ2-7, with 8 bases lining up with TRBD1. V gave up 5 bases and J gave up 5 bases; unmatched junction bases: 8. The CDR3 is made up of 14 amino acids. Germline lookup yields CDR1 SGHVS and CDR2 FNYEAQ.

The chain recombines TRBV20-1 with TRBJ2-7; maybe TRBD2 (6 bases). V gave up 1 base and J gave up 0 bases, with 10 bases separating them. CDR3 length equals 14 residues. Germline-derived CDR1 and CDR2 are DFQATT and SNEGSKA (reference sequence). CDR3 in DNA: TGCAGTGCTAGAGGTGGAGGGGACTCCTACGAGCAGTACTTC. It is translated as CSARGGGDSYEQYF.

This clonotype has just a few counts. This chain connects TRBV5-1 to TRBJ1-2, with D possibly TRBD1 on 5 matching bases. The CDR3 has 13 residues. Germline V lookup: CDR1 SGHRS, CDR2 YFSETQ. Between the trimmed V and J ends, which lost 5 bases and 8 bases, there was a span of 16 bases. CDR3 nucleotide sequence: TGCGCCAGCAGAGTGGGGGACGGAGGAGGCTACACCTTC. Translated, it gives CASRVGDGGGYTF.

This clonotype was recorded a few times. The chain uses TRBV20-1 and TRBJ2-7; the match to TRBD2 covers 7 bases. Trimming cost V 5 bases and J 6 bases; bases outside gene matches: 13. The CDR3 is 14 residues long. Germline V gene data show CDR1 as DFQATT and CDR2 as SNEGSKA (reference sequence). In DNA, the CDR3 is TGCAGTGCTGGTCCCTACGGACTAGTAGGCGAGCAGTACTTC. It specifies CSAGPYGLVGEQYF.

J is TRBJ2-3 and V is TRBV24-1; TRBD1 is a possible D gene (6 bases). The CDR3 sequence is 14 residues long. V dropped 7 bases and J dropped 1 base, with 11 bases sitting between them. Germline V gene data show CDR1 as KGHDR and CDR2 as SFDVKD. The CDR3: CATRDSLGTDTQYF. The CDR3, as DNA: TGTGCCACCAGGGACAGTCTTGGCACAGATACGCAGTATTTT.

The chain is built from TRBV14 and TRBJ2-7; D is unresolved. V shed 0 bases and J shed 4 bases, with 16 bases lying between them. CDR1 and CDR2 from the germline V gene are SGHDN and FVKESK. The CDR3 length is 16 residues. The CDR3, as DNA: TGTGCCAGCAGCCAAGACTCCCGCAGTAGTTGGTACGAGCAGTACTTC. It translates to CASSQDSRSSWYEQYF.

The chain has TRBV12-3 or TRBV12-4 and TRBJ1-6; tentatively, D is TRBD1 (6 bases). The CDR3 runs 14 residues. V was trimmed by 6 bases and J by 7 bases, leaving 13 bases between them. The CDR3 bases are TGTGCCAGCAGGGTAGGGGGGTCCAATTCACCCCTCCACTTT. Translated, it gives CASRVGGSNSPLHF.

Details on this clonotype: A read error may account for a junction end that differs from germline. The chain carries TRBV3-1 and TRBJ2-7, with D hard to call. Per germline, CDR1 LGHDT and CDR2 YNNKEL (reference sequence). The CDR3 spans 13 residues. The CDR3 reads CASSQDPSYEQCF. CDR3 sequence (DNA): TGTGCCAGCAGCCAAGATCCCAGCTACGAGCAGTGCTTC.

The chain is built from TRBV7-9 and TRBJ2-7, with D perhaps assigned TRBD1 or TRBD2 (7 bases each). This CDR3 has 15 residues. The V end lost 4 bases, the J end lost 2 bases, and 15 bases lay between the germline ends. CDR1 is SEHNR and CDR2 is FQNEAQ in the germline V gene (reference sequence). The CDR3 DNA reads as TGTGCCAGCAGCTCGCAGGGGGGGAGGCCCTACGAGCAGTACTTC. Amino acids: CASSSQGGRPYEQYF. Full variable domain (remainder filled in from reference TRBV7-9 and TRBJ2-7): DTGVSQNPRHKITKRGQNVTFRCDPISEHNRLYWYRQTLGQGPEFLTYFQNEAQLEKSRLLSDRFSAERPKGSFSTLEIQRTEQGDSAMYLCASSSQGGRPYEQYFGPGTRLTVT.

The rearrangement uses TRBV27 and TRBJ1-3; tentatively, D is TRBD1 (6 bases). Trimming cost V 5 bases and J 1 base, with 15 bases left between them. The CDR3 covers 16 residues. Germline V gives CDR1 MNHEY, CDR2 SMNVEV (reference sequence). Here the CDR3 reads CASSATGNPSGNTIYF. CDR3 coding DNA: TGTGCCAGCAGTGCTACAGGGAATCCATCTGGAAACACCATATATTTT.

This sequence joins TRBV5-5 and TRBJ1-1; 9 bases line up with TRBD1. Germline trimming cut 4 bases from V and 1 base from J; bases unmatched to any gene: 5. CDR1 and CDR2 (germline): SGHKS, YYEKEE (reference sequence). This CDR3 has 15 amino acids. CDR3 sequence reads: CASSPDRGQNTEAFF. The CDR3, as DNA: TGTGCCAGCAGCCCGGACAGGGGCCAGAACACTGAAGCTTTCTTT.

The table lists this clonotype with a few counts. This sequence joins TRBV5-6 and TRBJ1-5, with 7 bases lining up with TRBD1. The junction had 5 bases not matched to a gene; V was cut back by 4 bases and J by 7 bases. Germline V gene sequence: CDR1 SGHDT, CDR2 YYEEEE. The CDR3 is 13 residues long. The CDR3 reads CASSRQGQQPQHF. In nucleotides, the CDR3 is TGTGCCAGCAGCCGACAGGGTCAGCAGCCCCAGCATTTT. The full variable domain, completed using reference TRBV5-6 and TRBJ1-5, is DAGVTQSPTHLIKTRGQQVTLRCSPKSGHDTVSWYQQALGQGPQFIFQYYEEEERQRGNFPDRFSGHQFPNYSSELNVNALLLGDSALYLCASSRQGQQPQHFGDGTRLSIL.

V gene TRBV4-1 combines with J gene TRBJ1-4; D unresolved. Germline V CDR1 and CDR2: MGHRA, YSYEKL. The CDR3 is 15 residues long. V lost 0 bases, J lost 7 bases, and 12 bases lay in between. The CDR3 is CASSQDDGRGEKLFF. DNA for the CDR3: TGCGCCAGCAGCCAAGATGACGGGCGGGGTGAAAAACTGTTTTTT.

This clonotype occurred a few times. The chain joins TRBV7-9 to TRBJ2-5; the D is unclear. The germline V gene encodes CDR1 SEHNR and CDR2 FQNEAQ (reference sequence). This CDR3 is built from 15 residues. V was shortened by 1 base and J by 5 bases, with 14 bases between the two germline ends. As DNA, the CDR3 is TGTGCCAGCAGCTTAGAGGCGTTGCTCGGGGAGACCCAGTACTTC. As protein: CASSLEALLGETQYF.

This clonotype was counted a few times. Here the CDR3 DNA reads TGTGCCAGCAGCGCAGGGCCCTCTGGGGCCAACGTCCTGACTTTC. It codes for CASSAGPSGANVLTF. The gene calls are TRBV9 and TRBJ2-6, with D possibly being TRBD1 (5 bases). V lost 3 bases and J lost 0, with 7 bases in between. CDR1 is SGDLS, CDR2 YYNGEE, per germline. The CDR3 totals 15 residues. The full variable domain, with the rest looked up from reference TRBV9 and TRBJ2-6, is DSGVTQTPKHLITATGQRVTLRCSPRSGDLSVYWYQQSLDQGLQFLIQYYNGEERAKGNILERFSAQQFPDLHSELNLSSLELGDSALYFCASSAGPSGANVLTFGAGSRLTVL.

This chain uses TRBV10-3 with TRBJ2-4; D possibly corresponds to TRBD1 (5 bases). CDR1 and CDR2 from the germline V gene are ENHRY and SYGVKD. Trimming took off 2 bases at V and 6 bases at J, with 11 bases between the two ends. The CDR3 sequence is 14 residues long. The CDR3 nucleotides are TGTGCCATCAGTGAGCCTGTTAGGGGAAACATTCAGTACTTC. Protein sequence: CAISEPVRGNIQYF.

Many counts were recorded for this clonotype. The rearrangement joins TRBV2 to TRBJ2-7; D perhaps matches TRBD1 (5 bases). Between the trimmed V and J ends, which lost 8 bases and 4 bases, there was a span of 12 bases. Germline V lookup: CDR1 SNHLY, CDR2 FYNNEI. The length of the CDR3 is 12 residues. For the CDR3, the DNA is TGTGCCAGCCAATTAAGGACATACGAGCAGTACTTC. It translates to CASQLRTYEQYF. The full variable domain, its missing parts supplied by reference TRBV2 and TRBJ2-7, is EPEVTQTPSHQVTQMGQEVILRCVPISNHLYFYWYRQILGQKVEFLVSFYNNEISEKSEIFDDQFSVERPDGSNFTLKIRSTKLEDSAMYFCASQLRTYEQYFGPGTRLTVT.

This clonotype occurred many times. The V gene is TRBV7-9, the J gene TRBJ2-1; possibly TRBD2 for D (7 bases). V lost 2 bases and J 5 bases, leaving 10 bases between the germline ends. The CDR3 length is 14 residues. In germline, CDR1 is SEHNR, CDR2 FQNEAQ (reference sequence). CDR3 coding DNA: TGTGCCAGCAGCTTACGGGGGGCGGACAATGAGCAGTTCTTC. This translates into CASSLRGADNEQFF.

This clonotype has at least ten counts. The chain couples TRBV6-5 to TRBJ1-2; TRBD1 matches 7 bases. Germline V gene sequence: CDR1 MNHEY, CDR2 SVGAGI. V was pared by 0 bases and J by 7 bases, with 2 bases of the junction left unmatched. The CDR3 has 13 residues. Here the CDR3 reads CASSYSAGGGYTF. The CDR3 nucleotides read TGTGCCAGCAGTTACTCGGCAGGGGGTGGCTACACCTTC.

This clonotype was seen repeatedly, ten times or more. The chain couples TRBV5-6 to TRBJ2-7, with a weak D call TRBD1 (5 bases). Trimming shortened V by 3 bases and J by 2 bases, and 15 bases separated the two germline ends. The germline V gene encodes CDR1 SGHDT and CDR2 YYEEEE. This CDR3 comprises 15 residues. The DNA of the CDR3 is TGTGCCAGCAGCTCAGGCGTGACAGCCACCTACGAGCAGTACTTC. Residues: CASSSGVTATYEQYF.

The V gene is TRBV10-3, the J gene TRBJ1-2; TRBD1 matches 10 bases. This CDR3 has 14 residues. Looked up from germline, CDR1 is ENHRY and CDR2 is SYGVKD. V lost 3 bases to trimming and J lost 5 bases; unmatched junction nucleotides: 3. CDR3 DNA sequence: TGTGCCATCAGTGAAGGACAGGGGGAATATGGCTACACCTTC. Translated, it gives CAISEGQGEYGYTF.

The CDR3 spells CASSPSGGYSNQPQHF. For the CDR3, the DNA is TGTGCCAGCTCACCCTCAGGGGGCTATAGCAATCAGCCCCAGCATTTT. V and J are TRBV18 and TRBJ1-5; 8 bases align to TRBD1. Losses at the gene ends were 3 bases for V and 0 bases for J; bases not matched to a gene: 4. The CDR3 consists of 16 residues. Per the germline V gene, CDR1 is KGHSH and CDR2 is LQKENI. The variable domain in full, with the rest retrieved from reference TRBV18 and TRBJ1-5, is NAGVMQNPRHLVRRRGQEARLRCSPMKGHSHVYWYRQLPEEGLKFMVYLQKENIIDESGMPKERFSAEFPKEGPSILRIQQVVRGDSAAYFCASSPSGGYSNQPQHFGDGTRLSIL.

In DNA, the CDR3 is TGTGCCACGGGTAGGGGCTCCTATAATTCACCCCTCCACTTT. Protein product: CATGRGSYNSPLHF. The rearrangement uses TRBV12-3 or TRBV12-4 and TRBJ1-6, with TRBD1 as a possible D gene (5 bases). The CDR3 runs 14 residues. V shed 10 bases and J shed 0 bases, with 10 bases lying between them.

This clonotype was picked up many times. The V call is TRBV7-2, the J call TRBJ2-7, with D possibly matching TRBD2 (5 bases). Trimming pared 1 base from V and 3 bases from J, leaving 7 bases between. There are 13 residues in the CDR3. The V gene's germline CDR1 is SGHTA and CDR2 FQGNSA. The CDR3 DNA follows: TGTGCCAGCAGCTTAGTAAGCGGCTACGAGCAGTACTTC. Encoded protein: CASSLVSGYEQYF.

There are many counts of this clonotype. This chain links TRBV9 with TRBJ2-1, with a possible D match to TRBD1 (6 bases). Trimming removed 2 bases from V and 2 bases from J, with 11 bases in between. The CDR3 length is 15 residues. Germline V lookup: CDR1 SGDLS, CDR2 YYNGEE. CDR3 in DNA: TGTGCCAGCAGCGTGACAGGTGCGACCTACAATGAGCAGTTCTTC. Amino acid sequence: CASSVTGATYNEQFF.

This clonotype showed up just a few times. The chain has TRBV5-1 and TRBJ2-2; TRBD2 agrees at 11 bases. The CDR3 spans 20 residues. The germline V gene encodes CDR1 SGHRS and CDR2 YFSETQ. Unmatched junction bases numbered 11, after V lost 0 bases and J lost 1 base. The CDR3 region is CASSLAGPTSGDKNTGELFF. CDR3 DNA sequence: TGCGCCAGCAGCTTGGCGGGACCGACTAGCGGGGATAAGAACACCGGGGAGCTGTTTTTT.

This clonotype was detected ten times or more. The chain is built from TRBV6-5 and TRBJ1-4; D is undetermined. The CDR3 has 14 residues. V lost 4 bases and J lost 8, with 14 bases in between. Germline V gene sequence: CDR1 MNHEY, CDR2 SVGAGI. CDR3 amino acids: CASSSRGRGEKLFF. In nucleotides, the CDR3 is TGTGCCAGCAGTTCCCGAGGCAGAGGGGAAAAACTGTTTTTT.

This clonotype was recorded a few times. The chain is built from TRBV3-1 and TRBJ2-4; 11 bases match TRBD2. The germline CDR1 and CDR2 sequences are LGHDT and YNNKEL (reference sequence). Losses at the gene ends were 3 bases for V and 4 bases for J; bases not matched to a gene: 8. CDR3 length equals 17 residues. In DNA, the CDR3 is TGTGCCAGCAGCCAGACCTTAGCGGGGGGGTGGAAAAACATTCAGTACTTC. Translation gives CASSQTLAGGWKNIQYF. The variable domain in full, with the rest retrieved from reference TRBV3-1 and TRBJ2-4, is DTAVSQTPKYLVTQMGNDKSIKCEQNLGHDTMYWYKQDSKKFLKIMFSYNNKELIINETVPNRFSPKSPDKAHLNLHINSLELGDSAVYFCASSQTLAGGWKNIQYFGAGTRLSVL.